These T cell receptor beta chains were read from a single sample in a study of human T cells and chemical hapten exposure. TCRdb ran MiXCR on the RACE reads and lists one entry per CDR3 protein. Here the sample spans approximately 160,000 distinct CDR3 sequences, around a quarter being singletons. The sequencing here drew on whole blood, taken in connection with sensitization to the hapten diphenylcyclopropenone (DPC). The receptors derive from a woman aged 18-29 years with alopecia areata. Some clones in this sample may be carry-over from other donors' samples. CDR3s include the opening cysteine and the closing phenylalanine or tryptophan. The order of the fields is V gene, J gene, D gene, clone size, CDR3 protein, CDR3 DNA. A D gene is named only where the DNA matches it firmly. Size is stated for part of the rows, as once, few or many counts, or as a class when the clone is expanded.

>TRBV7-9|TRBJ2-2|.|.
CASSSQGTGELFF
TGTGCCAGCAGCTCTCAGGGAACCGGGGAGCTGTTTTTT
>TRBV2|TRBJ2-1|.|.
CASIGRSSYNEQFF
TGTGCCAGCATCGGGCGGAGCTCCTACAATGAGCAGTTCTTC
>TRBV6-2/TRBV6-3|TRBJ1-1|.|few
CASTQGRNTEAFF
TGTGCCAGCACCCAGGGGAGGAACACTGAAGCTTTCTTT
>TRBV5-4|TRBJ1-2|.|.
CASRNTQGLGYGYTF
TGTGCCAGCAGAAATACCCAGGGGCTCGGCTATGGCTACACCTTC
>TRBV5-1|TRBJ2-2|.|.
CASSPQGPGFTGELFF
TGCGCCAGCAGCCCCCAGGGGCCAGGGTTTACCGGGGAGCTGTTTTTT
>TRBV20-1|TRBJ1-1|.|few
CSASRDRAFF
TGCAGTGCTAGTCGTGATCGAGCTTTCTTT
>TRBV5-1|TRBJ2-1|.|many
CASSRLVLGTEQFF
TGCGCCAGCAGCCGACTAGTGTTAGGTACTGAGCAGTTCTTC
>TRBV6-5|TRBJ2-1|.|few
CASRVGNEQFF
TGTGCCAGCAGGGTCGGCAATGAGCAGTTCTTC
>TRBV29-1|TRBJ2-7|TRBD1|.
CSVEERRDRSYEQYF
TGCAGCGTTGAAGAACGTAGGGACAGATCCTACGAGCAGTACTTC
>TRBV7-2|TRBJ2-5|.|.
CASRLGRSRETQYF
TGTGCCAGCAGGTTGGGACGCTCTAGGGAGACCCAGTACTTC
>TRBV11-1|TRBJ1-2|TRBD1|few
CASSPRTGRYGYTF
TGTGCCAGCAGCCCCCGGACAGGTCGCTATGGCTACACCTTC
>TRBV20-1|TRBJ1-2|.|many
CSARGAAGYTF
TGCAGTGCTAGAGGTGCGGCTGGCTACACCTTC
>TRBV18|TRBJ2-1|.|few
CASSPSGQRNEQFF
TGTGCCAGCTCACCATCGGGGCAGCGCAATGAGCAGTTCTTC
>TRBV28|TRBJ1-1|TRBD1|few
CASRADRGHFTEAFF
TGTGCCAGCAGAGCGGACAGGGGGCATTTTACTGAAGCTTTCTTT
>TRBV4-3|TRBJ2-7|TRBD1|.
CASSQDPGQGASEQYF
TGCGCCAGCAGCCAAGATCCGGGACAGGGGGCTTCCGAGCAGTACTTC
>TRBV5-5|TRBJ2-7|.|few
CASSEQFHEQYF
TGTGCCAGCAGCGAACAATTTCACGAGCAGTACTTC
>TRBV14|TRBJ2-7|TRBD2|.
CASSQILAGVHEQYF
TGTGCCAGCAGCCAGATACTAGCGGGAGTCCACGAGCAGTACTTC
>TRBV10-2|TRBJ2-5|TRBD2|few
CASSASGGNQETQYF
TGCGCCAGCAGTGCCAGCGGGGGGAACCAAGAGACCCAGTACTTC
>TRBV12-3/TRBV12-4|TRBJ1-6|.|.
CASREQGNSPLHF
TGTGCCAGCAGGGAGCAGGGTAACTCACCCCTCCACTTT
>TRBV6-2/TRBV6-3|TRBJ2-7|TRBD1|.
CASSPRDRGREQYF
TGTGCCAGCAGCCCTCGGGACAGGGGGCGGGAGCAGTACTTC
>TRBV27|TRBJ1-1|.|.
CASGGAGLNTEAFF
TGTGCCAGCGGGGGCGCGGGGTTGAACACTGAAGCTTTCTTT
>TRBV6-2/TRBV6-3|TRBJ1-1|TRBD1|.
CASSYSMDRGRAYRAFF
TGTGCCAGCAGTTACTCGATGGACAGGGGGCGCGCCTATCGGGCTTTCTTT
>TRBV5-5|TRBJ2-3|.|few
CASTRQASTDTQYF
TGTGCCAGCACCCGACAGGCTAGCACAGATACGCAGTATTTT
>TRBV2|TRBJ2-2|TRBD1|few
CASTGQGATGELFF
TGTGCCAGTACCGGACAGGGGGCGACCGGGGAGCTGTTTTTT